A single T cell receptor (beta chain) is shown here with its context. Antigen: not known. This sample is drawn from a study of shared clonotypes between healthy human individuals. Study-wide context: Three plates each covered CD4 naive and memory; CD8 naive two, CD8 memory one.

The CDR3 runs to 17 residues. Trimming pared 4 bases from V and 0 bases from J, leaving 16 bases between. CDR1 is MGHRA and CDR2 is YSYEKL in the germline V gene. Replicate sorted-subset PCRs were loaded with about 0.2 ug DNA, roughly 33,000 T cell genomes. TCRdb keeps only in-frame clones here, not all; method: immunoSEQ multiplex PCR. The sample contains about 1 million clones, about 70% of which appear only once. Study observations and caveats: In a few donors, approximately 5% of naive CD4 clonotypes appeared in common. Non-shared clonotypes showed lower generation probabilities than clonotypes common to all four donors.

V gene TRBV4-1 combines with J gene TRBJ2-1; D perhaps matches TRBD2 (6 bases). What was sequenced was memory CD4+ T cells sorted from blood. The subset: CD45RA-negative fraction. The sequence came from a man aged 18-30 years in good health. The CDR3 loop reads CASSLRVAESSYNEQFF. CDR3 bases: TGCGCCAGCAGCCTGCGAGTAGCGGAAAGCTCCTACAATGAGCAGTTCTTC.